This T cell receptor beta chain was retrieved from a study of beta chain features in type 1 diabetes. The authors reverse transcribed all of the isolated RNA, so sequencing captured expressed TCRB transcripts. Sequencing was performed with immunoSEQ multiplex PCR; in TCRdb, only in-frame clones are kept and a portion is missing. The sample yields 150,000 or so clones, about a tenth seen once. Overall study findings and caveats: Naive, central memory and Treg TCRB repertoires appeared more alike in patients than in healthy donors.

Germline V CDR1 and CDR2: MNHEY, SVGAGI. The V end lost 2 bases, the J end lost 10 bases, and 18 bases lay between the germline ends. The CDR3 contains 16 residues. This clone was detected a few times. As yet, its antigen is unknown. This TCR derives from a man younger than 35 in good health. Sequenced input: central memory CD4+ T cells from blood. This chain uses TRBV6-5 with TRBJ1-6; tentative D call: TRBD1 (6 bases). The CDR3 region is CASSYDKRQGNSPLHF. CDR3 sequence (DNA): TGTGCCAGCAGTTACGATAAAAGGCAGGGGAACTCACCCCTCCACTTT.